One sample yielded the 32 T cell receptor beta chains listed below, sequenced in a study of cytomegalovirus exposure and HLA in healthy donors. Primers: 60 Vbeta forward and 13 Jbeta reverse. Using immunoSEQ multiplex PCR, the repertoire was profiled, and TCRdb retains in-frame clones only, with some absent. In the table there are 150,000 to 200,000 clones, about 80% of which are singletons. Specimen: PBMCs. The receptors derive from a woman aged 45-65 years in good health and CMV-seronegative.

In this sample, this clone turned up a few times. This sequence joins TRBV28 and TRBJ1-4; 10 nucleotides line up with TRBD1. Germline CDR1 reads MDHEN; CDR2 reads SYDVKM. V dropped 5 bases and J dropped 7; count of bases not matched to a gene: 10. This CDR3 region has 16 residues. CDR3 amino acids: CASSPTRGQGSEKLFF. DNA of the CDR3: TGTGCCAGCAGTCCCACGAGGGGACAGGGGAGTGAAAAACTGTTTTTT.

The chain employs TRBV28 and TRBJ1-6, with a weak D call TRBD1 (5 bases). This CDR3 has 14 amino acids. V lost 2 bases and J 8 bases, leaving 10 bases between the germline ends. Germline CDR1 reads MDHEN; CDR2 reads SYDVKM. The CDR3, as DNA: TGTGCCAGCAGTTTAGCAGGGTGGGATTCACCCCTCCACTTT. Translating it yields CASSLAGWDSPLHF.

This chain links TRBV9 with TRBJ1-2; tentative D call: TRBD1 (5 bases). Trimming took off 0 bases at V and 2 bases at J, with 11 bases between the two ends. The CDR3 consists of 15 residues. Germline CDR1 reads SGDLS; CDR2 reads YYNGEE. The chain's CDR3 is CASSVVSRGNYGYTF. The CDR3 DNA is TGTGCCAGCAGCGTAGTTTCAAGGGGAAACTATGGCTACACCTTC.

This chain connects TRBV19 to TRBJ2-7, with 7 nucleotides matching TRBD2. CDR3 length: 15 amino acids. Germline V gene lookup returns CDR1 LNHDA and CDR2 SQIVND (reference sequence). V was clipped by 5 bases and J by 2 bases; unmatched bases: 9. The CDR3 DNA sequence: TGTGCCAGTAGTTCCGGGGAGGGAGGGCCCTACGAGCAGTACTTC. Translating gives CASSSGEGGPYEQYF.

The chain is built from TRBV13 and TRBJ1-6; TRBD1 might be the D (5 bases). Trimming took off 3 bases at V and 14 bases at J, with 17 bases between the two ends. The CDR3 length is 14 residues. Germline V gene sequence: CDR1 PRHDT, CDR2 FYEKMQ (reference sequence). The CDR3 nucleotides are TGTGCCAGCAGCTTCCCTAAGACAGTTTTAACCCTCCACTTT. Its translation is CASSFPKTVLTLHF.

The chain carries TRBV28 and TRBJ1-6; D is perhaps TRBD1 (5 bases). V gave up 8 bases and J gave up 6 bases, with 17 bases separating them. The germline gives CDR1 MDHEN, CDR2 SYDVKM. The CDR3 runs to 15 residues. The CDR3 region is CASRRPGQGNSPLHF. The CDR3 region has the DNA TGTGCCAGCCGCCGGCCTGGGCAGGGTAATTCACCCCTCCACTTT.

The CDR3 nucleotides read TGCAGTAGCGGGGGGAGGGATGAGCAGTTCTTC. This codes for CSSGGRDEQFF. The chain is built from TRBV29-1 and TRBJ2-1; the match to TRBD2 covers 10 bases. In germline, CDR1 is SQVTM, CDR2 ANQGSEA. This CDR3 has 11 residues.

This clone was seen just once. The V gene is TRBV28, the J gene TRBJ1-5, with D tentatively TRBD1 (6 bases). Deletions cut 5 bases from V and 7 bases from J, with 18 bases between. The CDR3 spans 15 residues. The germline V gene encodes CDR1 MDHEN and CDR2 SYDVKM. The CDR3 is CASSPPTGSLQPQHF. The CDR3 DNA sequence: TGTGCCAGCAGTCCCCCTACAGGGAGTTTGCAGCCCCAGCATTTT.

The gene calls are TRBV28 and TRBJ2-7; TRBD1 is a possible D gene (6 bases). The CDR3 covers 13 residues. V was trimmed by 8 bases and J by 0 bases, leaving 11 bases between them. In germline, CDR1 is MDHEN, CDR2 SYDVKM. CDR3 DNA sequence: TGTGCCAGCGGGACACATAGCTCCTACGAGCAGTACTTC. This sequence encodes CASGTHSSYEQYF.

This chain uses TRBV11-2 with TRBJ1-4; TRBD1 matches 8 bases. The CDR3 is 14 residues long. With V trimmed by 5 bases and J by 7 bases, 6 bases remained unmatched. Germline CDR1 is SGHAT and CDR2 is FQNNGV. In nucleotides, the CDR3 is TGTGCCAGCAGCCCGCAGGGGGCGGGTGAAAAACTGTTTTTT. This gives the protein CASSPQGAGEKLFF.

The genes are TRBV11-2 and TRBJ1-1, with 11 nucleotides matching TRBD1. Germline V CDR1 and CDR2: SGHAT, FQNNGV. The junction had 7 bases not matched to a gene; V was cut back by 2 bases and J by 8 bases. The CDR3 totals 15 residues. The CDR3: CASSLRGQGAGEAFF. CDR3 coding DNA: TGTGCCAGCAGCTTACGAGGACAGGGGGCTGGCGAAGCTTTCTTT.

In nucleotides, the CDR3 is TGTGCCAGTAGTATAGGGGTTGGGGACAGGGGAGAGACCCAGTACTTC. Protein sequence: CASSIGVGDRGETQYF. The V call is TRBV19, the J call TRBJ2-5; TRBD1 matches 10 bases. The J segment lost 4 bases and the V segment lost 1 base, leaving 6 bases of the junction unmatched. The CDR3 totals 16 residues. Per the germline V gene, CDR1 is LNHDA and CDR2 is SQIVND (reference sequence).

This chain uses TRBV19 with TRBJ2-3; TRBD2 aligns across 15 bases. The CDR3 loop spans 15 amino acids. V shed 5 bases and J 6 bases; nucleotides not matched to a gene: 3. The germline V gene has CDR1 LNHDA and CDR2 SQIVND (reference sequence). The CDR3 loop is CASSGTSGGSDTQYF. The CDR3 bases are TGTGCCAGTAGTGGGACTAGCGGGGGGTCGGATACGCAGTATTTT.

This clone came up a few times. This CDR3 reads CASSHQDRVGEQYF. The CDR3 DNA sequence: TGCGCCAGCAGTCACCAGGACAGGGTCGGAGAGCAGTACTTC. The chain joins TRBV23-1 to TRBJ2-7; the match to TRBD1 covers 8 bases. TRBV23-1 falls under the ORF class, with uncertain function. V shed 3 bases and J 7 bases; nucleotides not matched to a gene: 8. The CDR3 covers 14 residues.

The rearrangement uses TRBV4-2 and TRBJ2-7, with 8 bases fitting TRBD2. The V gene end was trimmed by 3 bases and the J gene end by 0 bases; junction bases not matched to a gene: 4. Germline V CDR1 and CDR2: LGHNA, YNFKEQ. This CDR3 contains 15 residues. CDR3 nucleotide sequence: TGTGCCAGCAGCCACGCGGGAGGACTCTCCTACGAGCAGTACTTC. Protein: CASSHAGGLSYEQYF.

The rearrangement links TRBV19 to TRBJ2-3, with 10 bases aligning to TRBD2. Unmatched junction bases numbered 4, after V lost 5 bases and J lost 2 bases. CDR3 length: 15 residues. CDR1 and CDR2 (germline): LNHDA, SQIVND (reference sequence). The CDR3 sequence is CASSPGLADTDTQYF. CDR3 sequence (DNA): TGTGCCAGTAGTCCCGGACTAGCGGACACAGATACGCAGTATTTT.

This chain's CDR3 is CASSGDRLGETQYF. DNA for the CDR3: TGTGCCAGCAGTGGCGACAGGTTGGGGGAGACCCAGTACTTC. The J gene is TRBJ2-5, the V gene TRBV2; D possibly corresponds to TRBD1 (6 bases). The length of the CDR3 is 14 residues. Looked up from germline, CDR1 is SNHLY and CDR2 is FYNNEI. V was shortened by 4 bases and J by 5 bases, with 14 bases between the two germline ends.

The chain joins TRBV28 to TRBJ2-2, with 12 bases fitting TRBD2. V gave up 10 bases and J gave up 5 bases; unmatched junction bases: 11. The germline gives CDR1 MDHEN, CDR2 SYDVKM. The CDR3 contains 16 residues. The CDR3 is CATTRLAGVKTGELFF. DNA of the CDR3: TGTGCCACCACAAGACTAGCGGGAGTTAAGACCGGGGAGCTGTTTTTT.

The genes are TRBV6-6 and TRBJ2-2; D perhaps matches TRBD2 (5 bases). Germline CDR1 reads MNHNY; CDR2 reads SVGAGI (reference sequence). There are 15 residues in the CDR3. V gave up 8 bases and J gave up 3 bases, with 16 bases separating them. CDR3 bases: TGTGCCAGCCTTCCGCCCGGACTTCACACCGGGGAGCTGTTTTTT. Translated: CASLPPGLHTGELFF.

The rearrangement links TRBV4-3 to TRBJ2-7; 10 nucleotides line up with TRBD2. CDR3 length: 16 residues. Germline assignment: CDR1 LGHNA and CDR2 YSLEER. V lost 0 bases and J lost 4; bases outside the gene matches: 6. The CDR3 sequence: CASSQDWLAGAYEQYF. CDR3 DNA sequence: TGCGCCAGCAGCCAAGATTGGCTAGCGGGAGCATACGAGCAGTACTTC.

The rearrangement uses TRBV28 and TRBJ2-5, with TRBD1 matching 7 bases. From germline, CDR1 is MDHEN and CDR2 SYDVKM. V lost 6 bases, J lost 5 bases, and 9 bases stayed unmatched. The length of the CDR3 is 14 residues. CDR3 residues: CASSRRQGKETQYF. As DNA, the CDR3 is TGTGCCAGCAGCCGCAGACAGGGAAAGGAGACCCAGTACTTC.

This sequence joins TRBV19 and TRBJ1-5; the D gene is possibly TRBD1 (5 bases). Trimming took off 8 bases at V and 0 bases at J, with 11 bases between the two ends. The CDR3 contains 14 residues. The germline V gene has CDR1 LNHDA and CDR2 SQIVND (reference sequence). The CDR3 here is CASEVDSSNQPQHF. CDR3 bases: TGTGCCAGTGAAGTCGACAGTAGCAATCAGCCCCAGCATTTT. Filled out from reference TRBV19 and TRBJ1-5, the complete variable domain reads DGGITQSPKYLFRKEGQNVTLSCEQNLNHDAMYWYRQDPGQGLRLIYYSQIVNDFQKGDIAEGYSVSREKKESFPLTVTSAQKNPTAFYLCASEVDSSNQPQHFGDGTRLSIL.

This chain uses TRBV7-2 with TRBJ2-5, with 9 nucleotides matching TRBD2. Germline V gene lookup returns CDR1 SGHTA and CDR2 FQGNSA. CDR3 length: 18 amino acids. With V trimmed by 0 bases and J by 0 bases, 8 bases remained unmatched. CDR3 in amino acids: CASSLAFSGGPYQETQYF. The CDR3 DNA is TGTGCCAGCAGCTTAGCTTTTAGCGGGGGCCCGTACCAAGAGACCCAGTACTTC.

The chain has TRBV19 and TRBJ2-5, with TRBD2 identical over 10 bases. The germline gives CDR1 LNHDA, CDR2 SQIVND (reference sequence). The V gene end was trimmed by 8 bases and the J gene end by 0 bases; junction bases not matched to a gene: 9. This CDR3 spans 16 amino acids. Here the CDR3 reads CASSPPSGGYQETQYF. The CDR3 DNA follows: TGTGCCAGTTCTCCTCCTAGCGGGGGTTACCAAGAGACCCAGTACTTC.

CDR3 residues: CASSYSGANTEAFF. The CDR3 nucleotides read TGTGCCAGCAGTTACTCTGGGGCGAACACTGAAGCTTTCTTT. The J gene is TRBJ1-1, the V gene TRBV6-6; weak D call: TRBD1 (5 bases). The length of the CDR3 is 14 residues. Germline V CDR1 and CDR2: MNHNY, SVGAGI (reference sequence). Trimming shortened V by 0 bases and J by 1 base, and 6 bases separated the two germline ends.

The chain uses TRBV28 and TRBJ1-6; D is possibly TRBD1 (5 bases). Trimming pared 10 bases from V and 8 bases from J, leaving 21 bases between. The CDR3 length is 15 residues. The germline V gene has CDR1 MDHEN and CDR2 SYDVKM. The CDR3 here is CATLGGGKSYSPLHF. The CDR3 coding sequence is TGTGCCACCCTCGGCGGGGGAAAATCCTATTCACCCCTCCACTTT. Together with reference TRBV28 and TRBJ1-6, the CDR3 gives the full variable domain: DVKVTQSSRYLVKRTGEKVFLECVQDMDHENMFWYRQDPGLGLRLIYFSYDVKMKEKGDIPEGYSVSREKKERFSLILESASTNQTSMYLCATLGGGKSYSPLHFGNGTRLTVT.

The chain is built from TRBV7-8 and TRBJ1-1; D unresolved. The length of the CDR3 is 18 residues. The V gene lost 2 bases and the J gene lost 0 bases, with 19 bases spanning the gap. Germline CDR1 and CDR2: SGHVS and FQNEAQ. The CDR3 spells CASSLYVREQSMNTEAFF. The CDR3 region has the DNA TGTGCCAGCAGCTTATACGTCCGGGAGCAGTCAATGAACACTGAAGCTTTCTTT.

CDR3 sequence reads: CASSLGTGDTYF. Written as DNA, the CDR3 is TGTGCCAGCAGCTTGGGGACAGGGGATACGTATTTT. The gene calls are TRBV5-4 and TRBJ2-3; 9 nucleotides agree with TRBD1. The CDR3 spans 12 residues. Germline CDR1 reads SGHNT; CDR2 reads YYREEE (reference sequence). The V segment lost 0 bases and the J segment 14 bases; nucleotides outside the gene matches: 4.

The chain joins TRBV4-2 to TRBJ2-5; 8 bases match TRBD2. Germline V gives CDR1 LGHNA, CDR2 YNFKEQ. The CDR3 length is 13 residues. CDR3 region: CAAGDLSRETQYF. The CDR3 DNA sequence: TGTGCAGCGGGGGATCTCTCCCGGGAGACCCAGTACTTC.

The rearrangement joins TRBV10-1 to TRBJ1-1; tentatively, D is TRBD1 (6 bases). Germline CDR1 reads WNHNN; CDR2 reads SYGVQD (reference sequence). This CDR3 has 13 residues. Trimming stripped 6 bases from V and 4 bases from J, with 12 bases between. CDR3 sequence reads: CASSPGHLTEAFF. CDR3 bases: TGCGCCAGCAGCCCGGGACACCTCACTGAAGCTTTCTTT.

The genes are TRBV10-2 and TRBJ2-2; no reliable D call. V was shortened by 7 bases and J by 1 base, with 4 bases between the two germline ends. Looked up from germline, CDR1 is WSHSY and CDR2 is SAAADI. The CDR3 has 12 amino acids. The DNA for the CDR3 is TGCGCCAGCAACAGGAACACCGGGGAGCTGTTTTTT. Amino acids: CASNRNTGELFF.

The rearrangement joins TRBV9 to TRBJ2-7; weak D call: TRBD2 (7 bases). Trimming shortened V by 2 bases and J by 5 bases, and 14 bases separated the two germline ends. CDR1 and CDR2 from the germline V gene are SGDLS and YYNGEE. CDR3 length: 14 residues. DNA for the CDR3: TGTGCCAGCAGCGTCCAGGGGAGGGGAAACGAGCAGTACTTC. Translated, it gives CASSVQGRGNEQYF.